The clone carrying this T cell receptor (beta chain) qualifies as medium-sized. Its cognate antigen is unknown. Template was bulk tumor genomic DNA, approximately 560 ng per sample. Biopsy collection occurred during surgery, with several far-apart biopsies per primary tumor. Curative surgery was performed on patients who had untreated, newly diagnosed non-small cell lung cancer. These data belong to a study of immune heterogeneity within non-small cell lung tumors. Across the study: Histologically, several tumors were squamous cell carcinomas and around ten were non-squamous carcinomas. The remaining 1 tumor was not otherwise specified. Findings and caveats of the study: Site-unique high-frequency clones occurred alongside identical dominant CDR3 beta clonotypes that recurred across tumor sites within a patient. Individual patients largely had distinct high-frequency T-cell receptor beta clonotypes from one another. Local T-cell repertoire clonality was correlated with local tumor mutational burden, and the correlation was positive. It was moderate in strength but statistically significant (R roughly 0.35).

Using 32 V and 13 J primers, multiplex PCR amplified TCR beta CDR3. TCRdb re-derived calls from the multiplex PCR reads in MiXCR, one entry per CDR3 protein. The sample lists 5,000 or so distinct CDR3 sequences; around 19% were seen once. The CDR3 spans 16 residues. V dropped 1 base and J dropped 2 bases, with 12 bases sitting between them. The germline V gene encodes CDR1 PRHDT and CDR2 FYEKMQ (reference sequence). Source material: lung tumor tissue. The chain couples TRBV13 to TRBJ2-1; a weak D match, TRBD2 (6 bases). The clonotype was recovered from a man aged 35 to 55 with non-small cell lung cancer. CDR3 DNA sequence: TGTGCCAGCAGCTTAGATCTTCCTAGCGCCTACAATGAGCAGTTCTTC. This translates into CASSLDLPSAYNEQFF.